The T cell receptor (beta chain) described here comes from a study of blood T cell repertoires in COVID-19 (TCRdb year 2020). Describing the broader study: Collaborator samples came from the United States, Italy and Spain and covered acute and convalescent phases of COVID-19. The material from the prospective study consisted of cDNA or gDNA derived from T cells, B-cell-depleted T cells, or PBMCs. Deeply sampled blood TCRbeta repertoires from subjects exposed to, actively infected with, or recovered from COVID-19 were included in the dataset. The repertoires were made available in a free public database intended to serve as a resource for research on the immune response to SARS-CoV-2. The samples were drawn from two sources: the first 160 participants of the ongoing ImmuneRACE study, and 1,000 to 1,500 subjects contributed by 6 global collaborators. Sample metadata almost always included a de-identified subject ID, COVID-19 status, age in years and sex. Where available, HLA class I and class II types were obtained from metadata supplied by the sample provider rather than from assay-based typing.

At one collaborating source in Seattle, patients were enrolled during active infection and were followed longitudinally through the course of disease. Whole blood was collected in K2EDTA tubes by collaborating institutions according to the institutions' own protocols. For TCRbeta analysis, collaborators shipped samples as frozen whole blood, isolated PBMCs, or DNA extracted from either of those sample types. TCRbeta CDR3 regions were amplified from genomic DNA using the immunoSEQ Assay, a bias-controlled multiplex PCR. For the original study's pipeline: Within the assay, amplification of reference gene primers was used to estimate how many nucleated cells each sample contained. Sequence reads were collapsed and filtered to measure the absolute abundance of every unique TCRbeta CDR3 rearrangement. For each sample, productive Simpson clonality was calculated by taking the square root of Simpson's diversity index across productive rearrangements. TCRdb limited this immuneACCESS table to in-frame rearrangements with V and J called. A share of clones is missing; checked studies link under half to unresolved V genes, and the rest is unexplained. D and trimming come from the DNA, and the V and J calls and clone size come from that table. Counted in this sample were around 140,000 clones; about nine tenths of them appeared once. Of the sample, around 10% falls within the top ten clones.

The research as a whole found: How much clinical and demographic metadata was included differed by source and by participant, and the metadata was provided uncurated.

On this clone: Its antigen remains unidentified. No quality values exist for individual bases; no much larger clone is one base distant.

The CDR3 runs 14 residues from the cysteine to the phenylalanine. Only the CDR3 region is kept as DNA, spanning 42 bases read in frame from base 1. CDR1 and CDR2, looked up from the germline V gene, are SNHLY and FYNNEI. V loses 8 bases of germline sequence and J loses 6 bases, and the interval between the two ends is 17 bases. Sample: peripheral blood. The clonotype was recovered from a woman in her seventies with COVID-19, enrolled during active disease. The chain uses TRBV2 and TRBJ2-4; the D region possibly corresponds to TRBD1 (8 bases align). This receptor carries the CDR3 CASGGQGGGNIQYF. The DNA sequence is as follows: TGTGCCAGCGGAGGACAGGGCGGGGGAAACATTCAGTACTTC.